This T cell receptor beta chain was profiled in a study of T-cell reconstitution after alpha-beta-depleted transplantation in children. Study-level points and caveats: Alpha-beta T cells about two months after transplant reportedly derived from several hundred expanded graft clones. It was newly produced T cells that mostly accounted for T-cell counts and diversity one year after transplant. Elevated TCRbeta diversity at day 60 was traced, in some patients, to surviving recipient T cells and thymic progenitors.

Unique molecular identifiers were used to barcode this TCRbeta library. Via MiXCR, TCRdb re-called the PCR reads, giving one row per CDR3 protein. The profile shows about 210,000 distinct CDR3 sequences, around a sixth of them singletons. This clonotype was counted a few times. Its specificity is unknown. Trimming shortened V by 2 bases and J by 6 bases, and 13 bases separated the two germline ends. The CDR3 length is 13 residues. Germline loops: CDR1 DFQATT, CDR2 SNEGSKA (reference sequence). The sample here was PBMCs, mostly from graft donor cells, taken 360 days after TCRalphabeta/CD19-depleted stem cell transplant. The clonotype originates from a male patient between 2 and 9 years old who had a stem cell transplant for acute lymphoblastic leukemia, so the T cells may come from the graft donor. The J gene is TRBJ1-1, the V gene TRBV20-1, with no clear D. The CDR3 spells CSARMMVGAEAFF. CDR3 coding DNA: TGCAGTGCTAGAATGATGGTGGGTGCTGAAGCTTTCTTT.